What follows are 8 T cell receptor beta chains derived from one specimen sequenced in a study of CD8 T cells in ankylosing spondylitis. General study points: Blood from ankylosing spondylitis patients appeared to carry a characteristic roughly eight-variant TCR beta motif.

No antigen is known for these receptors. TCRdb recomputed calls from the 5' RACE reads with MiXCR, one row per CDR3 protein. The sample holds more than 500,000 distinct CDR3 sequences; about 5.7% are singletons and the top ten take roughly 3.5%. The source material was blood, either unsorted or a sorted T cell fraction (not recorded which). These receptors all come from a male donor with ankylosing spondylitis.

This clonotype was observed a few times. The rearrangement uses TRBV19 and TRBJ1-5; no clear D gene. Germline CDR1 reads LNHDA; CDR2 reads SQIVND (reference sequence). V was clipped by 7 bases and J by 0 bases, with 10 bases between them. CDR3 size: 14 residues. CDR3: CASKAWTSNQPQHF. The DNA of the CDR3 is TGTGCCAGTAAGGCCTGGACTAGCAATCAGCCCCAGCATTTT.

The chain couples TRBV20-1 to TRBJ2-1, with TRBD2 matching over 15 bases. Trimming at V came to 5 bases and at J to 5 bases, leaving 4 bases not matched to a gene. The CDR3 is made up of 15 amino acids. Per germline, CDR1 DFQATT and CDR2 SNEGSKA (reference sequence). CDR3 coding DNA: TGCAGTGCTCGGGGACTAGCGGGAGGAGACAATGAGCAGTTCTTC. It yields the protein CSARGLAGGDNEQFF.

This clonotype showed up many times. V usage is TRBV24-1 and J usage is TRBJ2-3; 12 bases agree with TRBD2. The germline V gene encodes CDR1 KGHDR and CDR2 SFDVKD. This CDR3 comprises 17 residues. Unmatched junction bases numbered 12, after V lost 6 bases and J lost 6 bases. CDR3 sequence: CATSPQGTSGLFDTQYF. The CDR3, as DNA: TGTGCCACCAGTCCACAGGGGACTAGCGGGTTGTTTGATACGCAGTATTTT.

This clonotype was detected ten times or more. The CDR3 protein is CSARDLQGPTYEQYF. DNA of the CDR3: TGCAGTGCTAGAGATCTGCAGGGGCCAACCTACGAGCAGTACTTC. The rearrangement links TRBV20-1 to TRBJ2-7; a possible D gene is TRBD1 (6 bases). The CDR3 is made up of 15 amino acids. Germline V gives CDR1 DFQATT, CDR2 SNEGSKA (reference sequence). The V and J ends lost 0 bases and 2 bases respectively, with 14 bases between them.

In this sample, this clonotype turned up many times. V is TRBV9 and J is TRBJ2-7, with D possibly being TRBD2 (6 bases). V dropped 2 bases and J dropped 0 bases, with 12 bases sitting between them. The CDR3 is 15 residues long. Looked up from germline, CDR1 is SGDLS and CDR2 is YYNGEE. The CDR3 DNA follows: TGTGCCAGCAGCGTCCACCGGGACTCCTCCTACGAGCAGTACTTC. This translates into CASSVHRDSSYEQYF.

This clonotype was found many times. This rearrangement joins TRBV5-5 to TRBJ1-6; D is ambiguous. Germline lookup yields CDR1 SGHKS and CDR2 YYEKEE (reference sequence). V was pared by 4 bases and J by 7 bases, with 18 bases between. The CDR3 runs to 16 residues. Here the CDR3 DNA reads TGTGCCAGCAGCCTTGTACGGAACGCAAGGAATTCACCCCTCCACTTT. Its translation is CASSLVRNARNSPLHF.

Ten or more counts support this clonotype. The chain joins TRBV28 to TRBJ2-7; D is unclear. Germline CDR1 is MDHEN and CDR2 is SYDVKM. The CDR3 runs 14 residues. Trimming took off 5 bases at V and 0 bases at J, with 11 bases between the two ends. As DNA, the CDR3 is TGTGCCAGCAGTCTACCAGTTTTCTCCTACGAGCAGTACTTC. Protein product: CASSLPVFSYEQYF.

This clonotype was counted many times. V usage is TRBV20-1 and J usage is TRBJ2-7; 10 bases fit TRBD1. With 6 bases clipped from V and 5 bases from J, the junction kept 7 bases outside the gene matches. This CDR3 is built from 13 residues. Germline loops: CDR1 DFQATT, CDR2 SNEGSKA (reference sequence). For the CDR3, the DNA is TGCAGTGCCAGGGGGACAGGGGCGGACGAGCAGTACTTC. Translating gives CSARGTGADEQYF.